A selection of T cell receptor beta chains follows, all from one sample in a study of read filtering for tumor transcriptome and immune sequencing. TCRdb re-called the reads with MiXCR, one entry per CDR3 protein. The data show over 90,000 distinct CDR3 sequences, about a fifth seen once. The sequencing input was a population of CD138-negative cells sorted from bone marrow. Receptors originate from a donor at least 40 years old with multiple myeloma. The conserved cysteine and the conserved F or W are not part of the CDR3 here.

V: TRBV5-1
J: TRBJ1-4
CDR3: ASSLTGNNEKLF

V: TRBV27
J: TRBJ2-2
CDR3: ASSPHMTGGLF

V: TRBV28
J: TRBJ1-3
CDR3: ATLPALGPSGNTIY

V: TRBV7-6
J: TRBJ2-3
CDR3: ASRAGTSSTDTQY

V: TRBV7-9
J: TRBJ2-5
CDR3: ASSPPGTGKETQY

V: TRBV5-1
J: TRBJ2-1
CDR3: ASSLSPSGGAGNEQF

V: TRBV27
J: TRBJ2-1
CDR3: ASSLSPVNEQF

V: TRBV15
J: TRBJ2-1
CDR3: STSRDLRLENEPF

V: TRBV5-1
J: TRBJ1-5
CDR3: ASSPGQGGSNQPQH

V: TRBV7-9
J: TRBJ2-1
CDR3: ASSQWTPSYNEQF

V: TRBV19
J: TRBJ1-1
CDR3: ASSIQGMRGTEAF

V: TRBV5-1
J: TRBJ1-1
CDR3: ASSLGLGQTVNTEAF

V: TRBV12-3/TRBV12-4
J: TRBJ2-3
CDR3: ASRPGADTQY

V: TRBV28
J: TRBJ1-4
CDR3: ASSLQGAQDEKLF

V: TRBV7-9
J: TRBJ1-1
CDR3: ASSSQGPLSGGNTEAF

V: TRBV5-4
J: TRBJ1-1
CDR3: ASSSRGGGTTEAF

V: TRBV28
J: TRBJ1-1
CDR3: ASSSRGAADTEAF

V: TRBV6-5
J: TRBJ1-5
CDR3: ASSSFRTPVWPQH

V: TRBV14
J: TRBJ1-1
CDR3: ASVRTGQSEAF

V: TRBV7-9
J: TRBJ2-3
CDR3: ASRPYGQTTDTQY

V: TRBV18
J: TRBJ2-3
CDR3: ASSPRGQGARNTQY

V: TRBV24-1
J: TRBJ2-1
CDR3: ATSEDGYNEQF

V: TRBV15
J: TRBJ2-2
CDR3: ATSRVGSGPGELF

V: TRBV20-1
J: TRBJ2-1
CDR3: SARDGDRVLGEQF

V: TRBV12-3/TRBV12-4
J: TRBJ1-2
CDR3: ASSLGDGYT

V: TRBV27
J: TRBJ1-2
CDR3: ASWTGGYYGYT

V: TRBV4-1
J: TRBJ1-1
CDR3: ASRNPWGNTEAF

V: TRBV28
J: TRBJ2-7
CDR3: ASRATGPAGQY

V: TRBV2
J: TRBJ2-2
CDR3: ASSGQAGELF

V: TRBV12-3/TRBV12-4
J: TRBJ2-1
CDR3: ASSFRLDPYNEQF

V: TRBV19
J: TRBJ1-5
CDR3: ASSIVGGPKPQH

V: TRBV2
J: TRBJ1-2
CDR3: ATATGGYGYT

V: TRBV7-9
J: TRBJ1-1
CDR3: ASSFWGTEAF

V: TRBV2
J: TRBJ2-4
CDR3: ANTRTTLKNIQY

V: TRBV20-1
J: TRBJ1-5
CDR3: SGRLTAGQPQH

V: TRBV9
J: TRBJ1-1
CDR3: ASSVTTNTEAF

V: TRBV30
J: TRBJ2-1
CDR3: GARGTLSGLTYNEQF

V: TRBV28
J: TRBJ1-6
CDR3: ASRTPSGNSPLH

V: TRBV29-1
J: TRBJ2-1
CDR3: RTGTGLYNEQF

V: TRBV28
J: TRBJ1-4
CDR3: ASRRPLAGAGTGREKLF

V: TRBV2
J: TRBJ2-5
CDR3: ASSGTIGTGVEETQY

V: TRBV5-1
J: TRBJ1-1
CDR3: ASTLTGGDTEAF

V: TRBV29-1
J: TRBJ1-4
CDR3: SVGEPNEKLF

V: TRBV5-1
J: TRBJ2-3
CDR3: ASSLVQSSDTQY

V: TRBV7-2
J: TRBJ1-2
CDR3: ASSLVQGANYGYT

V: TRBV6-5
J: TRBJ2-7
CDR3: ASSYLRGGRYEQY